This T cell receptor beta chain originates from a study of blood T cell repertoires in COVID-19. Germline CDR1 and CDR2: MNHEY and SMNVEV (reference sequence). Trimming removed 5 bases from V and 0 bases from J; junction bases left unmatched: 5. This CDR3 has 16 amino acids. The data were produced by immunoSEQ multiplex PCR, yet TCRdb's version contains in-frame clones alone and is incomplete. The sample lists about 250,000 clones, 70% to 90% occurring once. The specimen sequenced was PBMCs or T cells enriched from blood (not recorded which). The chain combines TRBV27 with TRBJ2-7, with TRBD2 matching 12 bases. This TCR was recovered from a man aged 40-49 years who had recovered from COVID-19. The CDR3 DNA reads TGTGCCAGCAGTACAACTAGCGGGGGGTACTCCTACGAGCAGTACTTC. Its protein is CASSTTSGGYSYEQYF.